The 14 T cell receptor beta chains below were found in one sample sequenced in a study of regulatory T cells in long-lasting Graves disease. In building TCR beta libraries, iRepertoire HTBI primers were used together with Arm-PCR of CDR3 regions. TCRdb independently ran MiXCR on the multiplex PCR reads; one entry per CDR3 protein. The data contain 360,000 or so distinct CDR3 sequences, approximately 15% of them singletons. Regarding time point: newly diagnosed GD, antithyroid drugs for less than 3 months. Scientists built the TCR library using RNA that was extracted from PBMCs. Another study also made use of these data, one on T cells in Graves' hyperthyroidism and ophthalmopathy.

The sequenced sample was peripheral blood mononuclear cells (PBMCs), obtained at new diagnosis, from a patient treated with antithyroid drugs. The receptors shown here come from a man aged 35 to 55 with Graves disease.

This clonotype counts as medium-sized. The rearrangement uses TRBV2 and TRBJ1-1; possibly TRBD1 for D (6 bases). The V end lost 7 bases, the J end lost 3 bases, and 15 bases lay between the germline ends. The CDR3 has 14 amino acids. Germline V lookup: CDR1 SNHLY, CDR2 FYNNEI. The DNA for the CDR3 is TGTGCCAGCAAGCCCCCAGGGGACCACACTGAAGCTTTCTTT. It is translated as CASKPPGDHTEAFF.

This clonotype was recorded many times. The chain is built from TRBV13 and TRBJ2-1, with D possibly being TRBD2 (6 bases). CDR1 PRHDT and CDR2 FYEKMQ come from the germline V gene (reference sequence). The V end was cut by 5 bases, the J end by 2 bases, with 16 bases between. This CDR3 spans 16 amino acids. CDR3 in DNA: TGTGCCAGCAGCCCAAGACGGAGGGCGACCTACAATGAGCAGTTCTTC. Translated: CASSPRRRATYNEQFF.

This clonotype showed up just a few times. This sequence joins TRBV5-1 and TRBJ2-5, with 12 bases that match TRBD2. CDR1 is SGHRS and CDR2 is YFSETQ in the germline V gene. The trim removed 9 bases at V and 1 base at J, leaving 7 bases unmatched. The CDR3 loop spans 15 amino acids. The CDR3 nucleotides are TGCGCCACCCAGACTAGCGGGGGCCCCCAAGAGACCCAGTACTTC. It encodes CATQTSGGPQETQYF.

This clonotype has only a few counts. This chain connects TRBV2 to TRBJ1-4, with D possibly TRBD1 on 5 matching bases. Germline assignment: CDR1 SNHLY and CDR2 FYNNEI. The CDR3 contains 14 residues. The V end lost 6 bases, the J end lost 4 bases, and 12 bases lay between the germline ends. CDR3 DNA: TGTGCCAGCAGGCGGGGACGGCATAATGAAAAACTGTTTTTT. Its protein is CASRRGRHNEKLFF.

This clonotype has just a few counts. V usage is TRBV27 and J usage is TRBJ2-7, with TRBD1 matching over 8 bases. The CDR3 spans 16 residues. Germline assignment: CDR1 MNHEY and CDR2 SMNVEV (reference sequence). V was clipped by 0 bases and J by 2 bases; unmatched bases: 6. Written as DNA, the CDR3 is TGTGCCAGCAGTTTATCGGCAGGGGGCGGGACCTACGAGCAGTACTTC. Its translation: CASSLSAGGGTYEQYF.

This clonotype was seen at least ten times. CDR3 in amino acids: CASSLQGQGINQPQHF. The CDR3 coding sequence is TGTGCCAGCAGTTTACAGGGACAGGGAATCAATCAGCCCCAGCATTTT. J is TRBJ1-5 and V is TRBV28, with 9 bases that match TRBD1. V shed 2 bases, J shed 3 bases, and the junction held 5 bases outside the gene matches. The CDR3 contains 16 residues. Looked up from germline, CDR1 is MDHEN and CDR2 is SYDVKM. Filled out from reference TRBV28 and TRBJ1-5, the complete variable domain reads DVKVTQSSRYLVKRTGEKVFLECVQDMDHENMFWYRQDPGLGLRLIYFSYDVKMKEKGDIPEGYSVSREKKERFSLILESASTNQTSMYLCASSLQGQGINQPQHFGDGTRLSIL.

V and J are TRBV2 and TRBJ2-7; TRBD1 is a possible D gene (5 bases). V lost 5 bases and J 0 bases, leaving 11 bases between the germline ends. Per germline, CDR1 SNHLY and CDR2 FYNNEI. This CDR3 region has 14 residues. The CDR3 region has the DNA TGTGCCAGCAGTAGACAGCTAAGCTCCTACGAGCAGTACTTC. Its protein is CASSRQLSSYEQYF.

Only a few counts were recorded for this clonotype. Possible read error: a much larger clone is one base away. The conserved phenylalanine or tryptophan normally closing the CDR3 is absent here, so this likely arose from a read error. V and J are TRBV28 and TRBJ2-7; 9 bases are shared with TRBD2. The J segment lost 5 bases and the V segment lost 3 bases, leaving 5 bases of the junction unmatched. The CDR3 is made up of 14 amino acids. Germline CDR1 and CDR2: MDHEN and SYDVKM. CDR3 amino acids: CASSLGLAGDEQYS. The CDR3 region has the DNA TGTGCCAGCAGTTTGGGACTAGCTGGTGACGAGCAGTACTCC.

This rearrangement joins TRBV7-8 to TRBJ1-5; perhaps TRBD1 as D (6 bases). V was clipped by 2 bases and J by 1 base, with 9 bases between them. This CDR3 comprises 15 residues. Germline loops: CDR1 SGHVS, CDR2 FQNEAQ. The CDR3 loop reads CASSLQGFSNQPQHF. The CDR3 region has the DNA TGTGCCAGCAGCTTACAGGGGTTCAGCAATCAGCCCCAGCATTTT.

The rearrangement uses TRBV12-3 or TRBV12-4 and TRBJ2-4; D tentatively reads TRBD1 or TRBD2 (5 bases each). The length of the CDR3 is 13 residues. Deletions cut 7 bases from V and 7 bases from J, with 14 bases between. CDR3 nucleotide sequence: TGTGCCAGCACCCGCTTGGGGGTTAACATTCAGTACTTC. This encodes CASTRLGVNIQYF.

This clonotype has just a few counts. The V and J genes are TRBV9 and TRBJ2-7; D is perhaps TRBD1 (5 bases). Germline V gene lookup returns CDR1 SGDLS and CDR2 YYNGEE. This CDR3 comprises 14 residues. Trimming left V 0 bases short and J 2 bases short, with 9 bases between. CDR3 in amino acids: CASSVGKGAYEQYF. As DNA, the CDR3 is TGTGCCAGCAGCGTAGGAAAAGGGGCCTACGAGCAGTACTTC.

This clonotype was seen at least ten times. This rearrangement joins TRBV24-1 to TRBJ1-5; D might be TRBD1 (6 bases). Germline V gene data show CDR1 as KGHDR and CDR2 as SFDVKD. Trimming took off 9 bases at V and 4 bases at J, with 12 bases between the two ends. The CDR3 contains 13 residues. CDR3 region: CATGGGLNQPQHF. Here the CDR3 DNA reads TGTGCCACCGGGGGGGGCCTAAATCAGCCCCAGCATTTT.

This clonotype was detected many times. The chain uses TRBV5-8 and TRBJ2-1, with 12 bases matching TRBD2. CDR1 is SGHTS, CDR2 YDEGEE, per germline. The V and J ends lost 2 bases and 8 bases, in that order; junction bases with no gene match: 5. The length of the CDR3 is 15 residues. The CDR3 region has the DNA TGTGCCAGCAGCTTCTCTAGCGGGGGGGACGATGAGCAGTTCTTC. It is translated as CASSFSSGGDDEQFF.

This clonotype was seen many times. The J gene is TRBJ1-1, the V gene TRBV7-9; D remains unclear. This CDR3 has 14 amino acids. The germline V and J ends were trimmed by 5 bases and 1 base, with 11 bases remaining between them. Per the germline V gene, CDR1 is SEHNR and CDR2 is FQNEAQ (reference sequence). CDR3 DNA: TGTGCCAGCAGCGATCGGACGGGGAACACTGAAGCTTTCTTT. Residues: CASSDRTGNTEAFF.